This section outlines one T cell receptor (beta chain) sequence together with its context. The germline V and J ends were trimmed by 4 bases and 4 bases, with 20 bases remaining between them. Germline V gives CDR1 SGHRS, CDR2 YFSETQ. This CDR3 contains 16 residues. Produced via immunoSEQ multiplex PCR; TCRdb's table is partial and in-frame only. The repertoire holds about 240,000 clones, more than 75% seen once, with 3% to 4% in the top ten. This entry belongs to a study of blood T cell repertoires in COVID-19. Study information: Sources were T cells, B-cell-depleted T cells, or PBMCs; the material itself was cDNA or gDNA.

The sequence was obtained from a woman in her forties with acute COVID-19. The sequencing input was PBMCs or T cells enriched from blood (not recorded which). This chain joins TRBV5-1 and TRBJ1-1; maybe TRBD1 (5 bases). The DNA for the CDR3 is TGCGCCAGCAGCCAATTACAAGGGGCTTTGACCACTGAAGCTTTCTTT. Residues: CASSQLQGALTTEAFF.